This T cell receptor beta chain derives from a study of breast tumors, draining lymph nodes, adjacent tissues. Study results and caveats: Luminal-like breast cancer showed significantly higher tumor–nontumor repertoire similarity than basal-like. Tumors had less TCR diversity than lymph nodes, more than nontumor tissue. The data were judged consistent with most tumor T cells coming from lymph node and expanding in tumor.

TCRdb ran MiXCR on the multiplex PCR reads and lists one entry per CDR3 protein. Of tens of thousands of distinct CDR3 sequences in the sample, roughly 30% were seen once. Samples came from axillary lymph nodes draining the breast cancer. The CDR3 has 14 amino acids. Germline CDR1 and CDR2: SGHNT and YENEEA. This clonotype was detected once. Its specificity is not known. An end of the junction does not agree with germline; a read error may underlie this. V and J are TRBV11-3 and TRBJ2-5; tentative D call: TRBD2 (6 bases). Input material: axillary lymph node tissue. This TCR was sampled from a female donor with breast cancer. Some clones in this sample may be carry-over from other donors' samples. CDR3 sequence: CASSNGDSWETQHF. Here the CDR3 DNA reads TGTGCCAGCAGCAACGGGGACTCTTGGGAGACCCAGCACTTC.